This T cell receptor beta chain emerged from a study of blood T cell repertoires in COVID-19. Turning to the study itself: T cells, B-cell-depleted T cells, or PBMCs provided the cDNA or gDNA that served as material.

Source study methods: Quantification of nucleated cells was approximated via reference gene primer amplification. The data were produced by immunoSEQ multiplex PCR, yet TCRdb's version contains in-frame clones alone and is incomplete. D and trimming come from the DNA, and the V and J calls and clone size come from that table. The data hold roughly 410,000 clones, with roughly nine tenths observed a single time. Germline trimming cut 2 bases from V and 2 bases from J; bases unmatched to any gene: 8. This CDR3 region has 16 residues. The V gene's germline CDR1 is SGHAT and CDR2 FQDESV (reference sequence).

The chain is built from TRBV11-1 and TRBJ2-7; 8 nucleotides line up with TRBD1. The sequence derives from a man aged 35-49 years with acute or convalescent COVID-19. What was sequenced was peripheral blood. CDR3 region: CASSLSAGTGAYEQYF. The CDR3 bases are TGTGCCAGCAGCTTATCCGCCGGGACAGGTGCCTACGAGCAGTACTTC. Filled out from reference TRBV11-1 and TRBJ2-7, the complete variable domain reads EAEVAQSPRYKITEKSQAVAFWCDPISGHATLYWYRQILGQGPELLVQFQDESVVDDSQLPKDRFSAERLKGVDSTLKIQPAELGDSAMYLCASSLSAGTGAYEQYFGPGTRLTVT.